This TCR beta chain was sequenced during a study of T cell responses to AZD1222 COVID-19 vaccine. Study results and limitations: Spike regions recognized by vaccine-associated CD4 TCRs spanned the protein, led by 160-218 and 743-854.

Concerning this clone: Its antigen is still unknown.

The length of the CDR3 is 17 residues. Per germline, CDR1 SGDLS and CDR2 YYNGEE. Trimming shortened V by 0 bases and J by 4 bases, and 16 bases separated the two germline ends. Profiled with immunoSEQ multiplex PCR; TCRdb holds only in-frame clones, not every one. The repertoire holds approximately 80,000 clones, with approximately 86% as singletons. The source was peripheral blood, collected on day 0 of AZD1222 vaccination. The TCR originated in an adult in good health. The gene calls are TRBV9 and TRBJ2-2; D perhaps matches TRBD2 (6 bases). The DNA for the CDR3 is TGTGCCAGCAGCGTAGGAGGAGGGGACTCAACCACCGGGGAGCTGTTTTTT. Translating gives CASSVGGGDSTTGELFF.